This paragraph covers one T cell receptor (beta chain) sequence. Its antigen is not known. The entry originates in a study of OX40 agonist ivuxolimab in advanced cancers. Study information: Patients were infused with ivuxolimab every 2 weeks at 0.01 to 10 mg/kg. Study observations and caveats: In general, CD8+ T cells held more expanded clones than CD4+ did, on average.

The protocol was immunoSEQ multiplex PCR, while the TCRdb copy is restricted to in-frame clones and leaves out a portion. The data show about 76,000 clones, with 84% seen just once and about 7% held by the top ten. The CDR3 length is 12 residues. Germline CDR1 and CDR2: SGHRS and YFSETQ. V was clipped by 3 bases and J by 2 bases, with 6 bases between them. The sample consisted of CD4+ or CD8+ T cells sorted from blood, taken in a trial of the OX40 agonist ivuxolimab. V usage is TRBV5-1 and J usage is TRBJ2-7; no clear D. The receptor was derived from an adult with an advanced solid tumor such as melanoma, head and neck, liver or kidney cancer. CDR3 region: CASSSQTYEQYF. In DNA, the CDR3 is TGCGCCAGCAGCTCCCAAACCTACGAGCAGTACTTC.